This T cell receptor beta chain was profiled in a study of long-term antiretroviral therapy in people with HIV. About the study: It was about a decade after the earliest samples that the 2015 immediate-ART recommendation appeared.

Concerning this clone itself: What it binds is not known.

Donors each had at least one pre-ART PBMC sample and at least two post-ART ones. Roughly 0.95-11 million cryopreserved PBMC were held in samples before DNA extraction. Findings and limits, study-wide: Post-ART diversity increased but stayed below transplant donor controls.

The libraries were made with immunoSEQ v3.0 at survey level. The method was immunoSEQ multiplex PCR; TCRdb's version includes in-frame clones alone and lacks a portion of them. The data show 20,000 to 25,000 clones, with roughly three quarters seen just once and more than 9% held by the top ten. Losses at the gene ends were 5 bases for V and 3 bases for J; bases not matched to a gene: 7. The CDR3 runs 15 residues. CDR1 is SGHNT, CDR2 YENEEA, per germline. The specimen comprised unsorted PBMCs, sampled around 1.7 years before starting antiretroviral therapy. This chain connects TRBV11-3 to TRBJ2-1; 7 nucleotides align to TRBD2. The receptor comes from a woman aged 35 to 49 with HIV. DNA for the CDR3: TGTGCCAGCAGCCCCCGGGAGGAGGACTACAATGAGCAGTTCTTC. It yields the protein CASSPREEDYNEQFF.